This T cell receptor beta chain was sequenced in a study of vaccination effects on CD4 cells after COVID-19. Study information: Sampling occurred a median 72 days post second dose, range 14 to 241.

This CDR3 comprises 11 residues. The germline V gene has CDR1 GTSNPN and CDR2 SVGIG (reference sequence). The V end was cut by 0 bases, the J end by 4 bases, with 3 bases between. Clones were read by immunoSEQ multiplex PCR, and TCRdb kept only the in-frame ones, dropping some. The sample yields about 14,000 clones, over 65% seen once. With regard to this clone: Its antigen is as yet unknown.

In the ViraFEST assay, antigen-specific CD4+ clonotypes were identified by expansion after peptide-pool stimulation. Around day 10 of culture, CD4+ T cells were separated out. A positive SARS-CoV-2 PCR test fell between March and December 2020. Vaccination of participants consisted of two doses of either the BNT162b2 or mRNA-1273 vaccine. The receptor was isolated from a human donor who had a prior SARS-CoV-2 infection. The sample consisted of CD4+ T cells from PBMCs cultured with HCoV-NL63 spike peptides, taken after COVID-19 vaccination. The rearrangement uses TRBV30 and TRBJ2-5; D is undetermined. DNA for the CDR3: TGTGCCTGGAGTGTACTAGAGACCCAGTACTTC. It translates to CAWSVLETQYF.